The T cell receptor (beta chain) under discussion was sequenced for a study of blood T cell repertoires in COVID-19 (dated by TCRdb to the early 2020s). For context, the study as a whole: Samples from collaborators originated in the United States, Italy and Spain and spanned both the acute and convalescent phases of COVID-19. The repertoires were released in a freely available public database intended as a resource for research on the immune response to SARS-CoV-2. The dataset comprised deeply sampled blood TCRbeta repertoires from subjects exposed to, actively infected with, or recovered from COVID-19. The prospective study material was composed of cDNA or gDNA derived from T cells, B-cell-depleted T cells, or PBMCs. The samples were drawn from the first 160 participants of the ongoing ImmuneRACE study and from more than 1,000 subjects provided by 6 global collaborators. Sample metadata almost always included a de-identified subject ID, COVID-19 status, age in years and sex. Where HLA class I and class II types were available, the types were taken from metadata supplied by the sample provider, not from assay-based typing. Summary of the overall study and its limitations: Clinical and demographic metadata were provided uncurated, with the amount varying by source and participant.

Per the germline V gene (reference sequence), SEHNR is the CDR1 and FQNEAQ is the CDR2. The CDR3 measures 14 amino acids from cysteine to phenylalanine. The DNA shown is the 42-base CDR3, in frame from base 1. V gives up 3 bases and J gives up 3 bases, and the segment between their germline ends measures 12 bases. At one collaborating source in Seattle, patients were enrolled during active infection and were followed longitudinally through the course of disease. Whole blood was collected in K2EDTA tubes by collaborating institutions according to the institutions' own protocols. For TCRbeta analysis, collaborators shipped samples in one of three forms: frozen whole blood, isolated PBMCs, or DNA extracted from either of those sample types. TCRbeta CDR3 regions were amplified from genomic DNA using the immunoSEQ Assay, a bias-controlled multiplex PCR. For the original study's pipeline: Nucleated cell counts per sample were estimated from amplification of reference gene primers within the assay. To quantify the absolute abundance of each unique TCRbeta CDR3 rearrangement, sequence reads were collapsed and filtered. For each sample, productive Simpson clonality was calculated as the square root of Simpson's diversity index over productive rearrangements. Entries here come from immuneACCESS through TCRdb and include only in-frame sequences with V and J called. Some clones fail to appear in such tables; in the studies checked, an unresolved V gene covers under half of the shortfall, and the cause of the remainder is unknown. V and J calls and clone size are given by that table; D and trimming were obtained from the DNA. The sample table holds about 280,000 clones, of which roughly 90% were seen once. The ten largest clones capture approximately 10% of the sample.

Points on this clone: The antigen it recognizes is unknown. Per-nucleotide qualities are absent, and no much larger clonotype sits a single base away.

The chain links TRBV7-9 with TRBJ2-7; TRBD2 is possibly the D segment (6 matching bases). Specimen: peripheral blood. This clonotype was obtained from a woman aged 25 to 39 with COVID-19, enrolled during active disease. This receptor carries the CDR3 CASSFTGANYEQYF. The DNA is TGTGCCAGCAGCTTTACGGGAGCTAACTACGAGCAGTACTTC.